Reported below is one T cell receptor (beta chain). These data come from a study of control samples from healthy donors and cancer patients. Generated by immunoSEQ multiplex PCR, the TCRdb table keeps only in-frame clones and is missing some. The sample comprises roughly 100,000 clones, 90% to 95% of which are singletons, and less than 2.5% rests with the top ten. The receptor was isolated from a woman in her late teens or twenties in good health. Material for sequencing was blood.

The CDR3 bases are TGCGCCAGCAGCCAAGATTTCAGGGGGGGTGAAGCTTTCTTT. This gives the protein CASSQDFRGGEAFF. J is TRBJ1-1 and V is TRBV4-3; 7 nucleotides match TRBD1. The CDR3 has 14 residues. V shed 0 bases, J shed 7 bases, and the junction held 5 bases outside the gene matches. Looked up from germline, CDR1 is LGHNA and CDR2 is YSLEER.